This TCR beta chain emerged from a study of CD4 T cells in relation to SARS-CoV-2 and coronaviruses. Whole-study context: Shared crossreactive spike epitopes were mapped to their HLA restriction. Study-wide findings and caveats: About 65% of donors had memory CD4+ clonotypes crossrecognizing SARS-CoV-2 and common cold coronavirus spike. Pre-pandemic and post-infection samples never came from the same donor.

Profiled with immunoSEQ multiplex PCR; TCRdb holds only in-frame clones, not every one. This sample has about 38,000 clones, with roughly 80% found just once. To note about this clone: Its antigen is unidentified.

Sorted naive or memory CD4+ cells met CEF peptides for over eight days. Germline V gives CDR1 LGHDT, CDR2 YNNKEL (reference sequence). V was trimmed by 1 base and J by 5 bases, leaving 11 bases between them. The CDR3 runs 14 residues. The chain carries TRBV3-1 (or the pseudogene TRBV3-2) and TRBJ2-5; no clear D gene. This clonotype was obtained from an adult with COVID-19. The sample comprised memory CD4+ T cells from PBMCs, cultured in vitro. The CDR3 region is CASSQVPGIETQYF. In DNA form, the CDR3 reads TGTGCCAGCAGCCAAGTGCCTGGAATTGAGACCCAGTACTTC.